The 27 T cell receptor beta chains below all came from one sample that was sequenced in a study of response to subunit inactivated influenza vaccine. Each CDR3 protein gets one entry after TCRdb re-called the RT-PCR reads with MiXCR. The sample includes 530,000 or so distinct CDR3 sequences, less than 15% of them seen just once. Material: PBMCs from blood, obtained 11 to 12 days after vaccination. Receptor source: a man aged 50 to 59 who received an inactivated influenza vaccine.

The chain links TRBV6-2 or TRBV6-3 to TRBJ1-5; D unclear. The CDR3 has 13 amino acids. V was cut by 7 bases and J by 7 bases, with 14 bases left in between. Germline V gene sequence: CDR1 MNHEY, CDR2 SVGEGT. CDR3 coding DNA: TGTGCCAGCACCGACCGGGGTTACCAGCCCCAGCATTTT. Protein: CASTDRGYQPQHF.

The chain is built from TRBV6-5 and TRBJ2-4; D not certain. Trimming shortened V by 4 bases and J by 8 bases, and 15 bases separated the two germline ends. Germline-derived CDR1 and CDR2 are MNHEY and SVGAGI. This CDR3 comprises 14 residues. The CDR3 bases are TGTGCCAGCAGTTTCATCTACGGTGTAGACATTCAGTACTTC. It yields the protein CASSFIYGVDIQYF.

This clonotype has ten or more counts. V and J are TRBV29-1 and TRBJ2-1, with 8 bases matching TRBD1. The CDR3 covers 14 residues. Germline V gene data show CDR1 as SQVTM and CDR2 as ANQGSEA. With V trimmed by 5 bases and J by 6 bases, 9 bases remained unmatched. Here the CDR3 reads CSVLPGQVTNEQFF. As DNA, the CDR3 is TGCAGCGTTTTACCGGGACAGGTAACCAATGAGCAGTTCTTC.

The V call is TRBV6-1, the J call TRBJ2-3; perhaps TRBD2 as D (5 bases). The CDR3 has 16 amino acids. Germline assignment: CDR1 MNHNS and CDR2 SASEGT. Trimming stripped 6 bases from V and 2 bases from J, with 18 bases between. CDR3 nucleotide sequence: TGTGCCAGCAGCCCTTGGGAGCCGGGGAACACAGATACGCAGTATTTT. It specifies CASSPWEPGNTDTQYF.

This clonotype came up a few times. The chain is built from TRBV3-1 and TRBJ2-7; TRBD1 agrees at 9 bases. The CDR3 length is 15 residues. CDR1 LGHDT and CDR2 YNNKEL come from the germline V gene (reference sequence). Germline trimming cut 8 bases from V and 4 bases from J; bases unmatched to any gene: 12. The chain's CDR3 is CASAKPGQGPYEQYF. Written as DNA, the CDR3 is TGTGCCAGCGCAAAACCGGGACAGGGACCTTACGAGCAGTACTTC.

This clonotype was seen a few times. The rearrangement links TRBV29-1 to TRBJ1-3; D is undetermined. Between the trimmed V and J ends, which lost 0 bases and 0 bases, there was a span of 9 bases. Germline CDR1 SQVTM, CDR2 ANQGSEA. The CDR3 sequence is 15 residues long. DNA for the CDR3: TGCAGCGTTGAAGATCGTCAGAGCTCTGGAAACACCATATATTTT. Amino acids: CSVEDRQSSGNTIYF. The full variable domain, in which reference TRBV29-1 and TRBJ1-3 provide the parts outside the CDR3, is SAVISQKPSRDICQRGTSLTIQCQVDSQVTMMFWYRQQPGQSLTLIATANQGSEATYESGFVIDKFPISRPNLTFSTLTVSNMSPEDSSIYLCSVEDRQSSGNTIYFGEGSWLTVV.

The gene calls are TRBV12-3 or TRBV12-4 and TRBJ2-7; D remains unclear. The CDR3 consists of 12 residues. Trimming left V 6 bases short and J 5 bases short, with 11 bases between. CDR3 region: CASRSDGHEQYF. CDR3 nucleotide sequence: TGTGCCAGCAGGTCGGACGGGCACGAGCAGTACTTC.

The V call is TRBV6-5, the J call TRBJ1-2, with D tentatively TRBD1 (5 bases). There are 12 residues in the CDR3. In germline, CDR1 is MNHEY, CDR2 SVGAGI. The V end lost 4 bases, the J end lost 8 bases, and 11 bases lay between the germline ends. The CDR3 nucleotides are TGTGCCAGCAGTTCACAGGCGGGGGGCTACACCTTC. Translation gives CASSSQAGGYTF.

This clonotype was picked up a small number of times. V usage is TRBV12-3 or TRBV12-4 and J usage is TRBJ1-6; D may be TRBD1 (5 bases). This CDR3 is built from 13 residues. V shed 6 bases and J shed 9 bases, with 12 bases lying between them. This chain's CDR3 is CASSLTEGSPLHF. In nucleotides, the CDR3 is TGTGCCAGCAGCCTGACAGAAGGTTCACCCCTCCACTTT.

The chain employs TRBV7-2 and TRBJ2-1, with D unresolved. CDR3 length: 15 residues. Germline V gene data show CDR1 as SGHTA and CDR2 as FQGNSA. The ends were cut back, 6 bases at V and 4 bases at J, with 16 bases in the middle. The CDR3: CASSFTQDSYNEQFF. The CDR3 bases are TGTGCCAGCAGTTTTACCCAAGACTCTTACAATGAGCAGTTCTTC.

This clonotype has just a few counts. This chain connects TRBV5-1 to TRBJ2-2, with 7 bases that match TRBD1. Germline values: CDR1 SGHRS, CDR2 YFSETQ. V trimming: 3 bases; J trimming: 4 bases; junction bases outside the gene matches: 6. There are 15 residues in the CDR3. CDR3 residues: CASSSTGEVTGELFF. CDR3 bases: TGCGCCAGCAGCTCTACAGGGGAAGTCACCGGGGAGCTGTTTTTT.

The CDR3: CASSLVGGKQFF. As DNA, the CDR3 is TGTGCCAGCAGCCTCGTTGGCGGCAAGCAGTTCTTC. The chain links TRBV6-5 to TRBJ2-1; no definite D call. The V end was cut by 6 bases, the J end by 11 bases, with 14 bases between. Germline values: CDR1 MNHEY, CDR2 SVGAGI. This CDR3 region has 12 residues.

The V gene is TRBV20-1, the J gene TRBJ2-1, with 8 positions matching TRBD2. This CDR3 is built from 15 residues. With V trimmed by 6 bases and J by 4 bases, 11 bases remained unmatched. Germline V CDR1 and CDR2: DFQATT, SNEGSKA (reference sequence). CDR3 coding DNA: TGCAGTGCCAACCACGGCGGGAGGTTATACAATGAGCAGTTCTTC. It translates to CSANHGGRLYNEQFF.

V and J are TRBV3-1 and TRBJ2-5; no clear D. Germline V gene lookup returns CDR1 LGHDT and CDR2 YNNKEL (reference sequence). The V gene lost 1 base and the J gene lost 5 bases, with 14 bases spanning the gap. This CDR3 has 15 amino acids. The CDR3 nucleotides are TGTGCCAGCAGCCAAGGCAGGACCTCCTGGGAGACCCAGTACTTC. It is translated as CASSQGRTSWETQYF.

This clonotype turned up a few times. The genes are TRBV20-1 and TRBJ2-3; tentative D call: TRBD1 (5 bases). CDR1 is DFQATT and CDR2 is SNEGSKA in the germline V gene (reference sequence). The V end lost 5 bases, the J end lost 1 base, and 16 bases lay between the germline ends. This CDR3 spans 15 amino acids. The CDR3 region is CSAPAQGSGTDTQYF. In DNA form, the CDR3 reads TGCAGTGCTCCAGCCCAGGGCTCAGGCACAGATACGCAGTATTTT.

The rearrangement uses TRBV5-1 and TRBJ2-4; D is perhaps TRBD2 (5 bases). Germline V gene lookup returns CDR1 SGHRS and CDR2 YFSETQ. The CDR3 runs to 13 residues. V was trimmed by 2 bases and J by 8 bases, leaving 11 bases between them. The DNA for the CDR3 is TGCGCCAGCAGCTTATCCGTGAGGGACATTCAGTACTTC. It yields the protein CASSLSVRDIQYF.

There are a few counts of this clonotype. The chain recombines TRBV7-2 with TRBJ2-7; D ambiguous. V was pared by 5 bases and J by 5 bases, with 7 bases between. This CDR3 region has 11 residues. CDR1 and CDR2 from the germline V gene are SGHTA and FQGNSA. The CDR3 bases are TGTGCCAGCAGCCTCCACAACGAGCAGTACTTC. It yields the protein CASSLHNEQYF.

The chain is built from TRBV4-3 and TRBJ2-1, with D possibly matching TRBD2 (6 bases). There are 17 residues in the CDR3. V was trimmed by 4 bases and J by 7 bases, leaving 23 bases between them. Germline V gene sequence: CDR1 LGHNA, CDR2 YSLEER. CDR3 nucleotides: TGCGCCAGCAGCCGTAAACGGGACTCATCCTTGGGTAATGAGCAGTTCTTC. Amino acids: CASSRKRDSSLGNEQFF.

V gene TRBV28 combines with J gene TRBJ2-3; D perhaps matches TRBD1 (6 bases). This CDR3 has 14 amino acids. Trimming removed 4 bases from V and 3 bases from J, with 11 bases in between. CDR1 MDHEN and CDR2 SYDVKM come from the germline V gene. CDR3 protein: CASSYRTETDTQYF. Here the CDR3 DNA reads TGTGCCAGCAGTTACAGGACAGAGACAGATACGCAGTATTTT.

This clonotype showed up just a few times. The chain joins TRBV11-2 to TRBJ2-5; a weak D match, TRBD2 (5 bases). This CDR3 has 15 amino acids. The V gene's germline CDR1 is SGHAT and CDR2 FQNNGV. V was trimmed by 2 bases and J by 5 bases, leaving 15 bases between them. This CDR3 reads CASSLKELAYETQYF. CDR3 bases: TGTGCCAGCAGCTTAAAAGAGCTAGCTTACGAGACCCAGTACTTC.

This clonotype was recorded many times. The V and J genes are TRBV5-1 and TRBJ1-4; TRBD1 aligns across 7 bases. The germline CDR1 and CDR2 sequences are SGHRS and YFSETQ. V was pared by 0 bases and J by 2 bases, with 1 base of the junction left unmatched. The CDR3 runs to 15 residues. CDR3 bases: TGCGCCAGCAGCTTGGGGGGACAGACTAATGAAAAACTGTTTTTT. Translation: CASSLGGQTNEKLFF.

This clonotype was seen at least ten times. This chain joins TRBV12-3 or TRBV12-4 and TRBJ1-5; no firm D call. With 7 bases removed from V and 3 bases from J, the gap between germline ends came to 7 bases. The CDR3 extends over 12 amino acids. The CDR3 reads CASKGSNQPQHF. CDR3 DNA: TGTGCCAGCAAAGGGTCCAATCAGCCCCAGCATTTT.

This clonotype was seen only a few times. The V gene is TRBV6-2 or TRBV6-3, the J gene TRBJ1-5; D is unclear. Germline assignment: CDR1 MNHEY and CDR2 SVGEGT. The CDR3 consists of 12 residues. V lost 5 bases and J 4 bases, leaving 6 bases between the germline ends. The CDR3 loop is CASSKPNQPQHF. CDR3 DNA: TGTGCCAGCAGTAAACCAAATCAGCCCCAGCATTTT.

This sequence joins TRBV7-9 and TRBJ2-5; D may be TRBD1 (5 bases). The length of the CDR3 is 15 residues. The ends were cut back, 1 base at V and 4 bases at J, with 13 bases in the middle. Germline CDR1 and CDR2: SEHNR and FQNEAQ (reference sequence). The CDR3 reads CASSLVQGRPETQYF. The DNA of the CDR3 is TGTGCCAGCAGCTTAGTGCAGGGTCGCCCAGAGACCCAGTACTTC.

This clonotype was counted ten times or more. The chain carries TRBV5-1 and TRBJ2-1; 11 bases map to TRBD1. Germline lookup yields CDR1 SGHRS and CDR2 YFSETQ. J gave up 5 bases and V 3 bases, and 1 base lay outside the gene matches. This CDR3 has 14 residues. CDR3 coding DNA: TGCGCCAGCAGCTGGGACAGGGGGAACAATGAGCAGTTCTTC. It codes for CASSWDRGNNEQFF.

The table lists this clonotype with many counts. The V gene is TRBV14, the J gene TRBJ1-2; D is undetermined. The germline CDR1 and CDR2 sequences are SGHDN and FVKESK. Trimming cost V 1 base and J 4 bases, with 4 bases left between them. CDR3 size: 12 residues. The DNA for the CDR3 is TGTGCCAGCAGCCAAGGGGCCTATGGCTACACCTTC. Amino acid sequence: CASSQGAYGYTF.

V is TRBV15 and J is TRBJ2-1; perhaps TRBD1 as D (6 bases). CDR1 is LNHNV, CDR2 YYDKDF, per germline (reference sequence). The CDR3 runs 14 residues. V was shortened by 2 bases and J by 7 bases, with 12 bases between the two germline ends. In DNA, the CDR3 is TGTGCCACCAGCAGACTACAAAGGGGGAATGAGCAGTTCTTC. This sequence encodes CATSRLQRGNEQFF. The full variable domain, rest sourced from reference TRBV15 and TRBJ2-1, is DAMVIQNPRYQVTQFGKPVTLSCSQTLNHNVMYWYQQKSSQAPKLLFHYYDKDFNNEADTPDNFQSRRPNTSFCFLDIRSPGLGDTAMYLCATSRLQRGNEQFFGPGTRLTVL.